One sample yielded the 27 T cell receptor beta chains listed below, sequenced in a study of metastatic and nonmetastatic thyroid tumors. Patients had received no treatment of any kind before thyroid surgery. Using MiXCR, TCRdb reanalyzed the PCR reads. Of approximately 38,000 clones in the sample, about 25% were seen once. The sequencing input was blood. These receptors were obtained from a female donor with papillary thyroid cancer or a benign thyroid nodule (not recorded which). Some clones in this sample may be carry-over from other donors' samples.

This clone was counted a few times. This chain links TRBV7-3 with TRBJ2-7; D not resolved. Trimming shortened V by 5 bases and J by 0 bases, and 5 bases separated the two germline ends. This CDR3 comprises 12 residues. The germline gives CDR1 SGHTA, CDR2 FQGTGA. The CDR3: CASSASSYEQYF. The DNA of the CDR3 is TGTGCCAGCAGCGCGAGCTCCTACGAGCAGTACTTC.

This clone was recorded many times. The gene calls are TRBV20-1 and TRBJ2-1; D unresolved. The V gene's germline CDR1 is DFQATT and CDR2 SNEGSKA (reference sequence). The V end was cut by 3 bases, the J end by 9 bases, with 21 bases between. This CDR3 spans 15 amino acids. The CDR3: CSASKTRPLGIEQFF. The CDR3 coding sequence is TGCAGTGCTAGTAAAACCCGGCCCCTCGGTATTGAGCAGTTCTTC.

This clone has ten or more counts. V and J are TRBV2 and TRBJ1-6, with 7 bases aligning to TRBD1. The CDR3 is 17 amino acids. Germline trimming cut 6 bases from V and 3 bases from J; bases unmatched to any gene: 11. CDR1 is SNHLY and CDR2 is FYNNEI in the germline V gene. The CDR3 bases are TGTGCCAGCAGGACCGGGACAGCCACAGTCTATAATTCACCCCTCCACTTT. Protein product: CASRTGTATVYNSPLHF.

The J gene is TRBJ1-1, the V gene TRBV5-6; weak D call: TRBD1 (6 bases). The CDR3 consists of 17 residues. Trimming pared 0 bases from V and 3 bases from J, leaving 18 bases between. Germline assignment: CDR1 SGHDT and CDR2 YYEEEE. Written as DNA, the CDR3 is TGTGCCAGCAGCTTGGAAGGGGGGGCCGGCCGGGACACTGAAGCTTTCTTT. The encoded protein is CASSLEGGAGRDTEAFF.

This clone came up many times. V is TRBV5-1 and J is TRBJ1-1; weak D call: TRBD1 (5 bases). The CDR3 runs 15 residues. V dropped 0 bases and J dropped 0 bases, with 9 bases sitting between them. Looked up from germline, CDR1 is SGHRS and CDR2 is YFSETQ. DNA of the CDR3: TGCGCCAGCAGCTTGGGGGGCTACATGAACACTGAAGCTTTCTTT. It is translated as CASSLGGYMNTEAFF.

CDR3 DNA sequence: TGTGCCTGGAGTCAGGGAGGGGGCACAGATACGCAGTATTTT. This sequence encodes CAWSQGGGTDTQYF. The chain employs TRBV30 and TRBJ2-3, with TRBD2 matching 7 bases. Germline V CDR1 and CDR2: GTSNPN, SVGIG (reference sequence). V shed 2 bases and J 1 base; nucleotides not matched to a gene: 3. The CDR3 extends over 14 amino acids. Based on the CDR3 plus reference TRBV30 and TRBJ2-3, the full variable domain is SQTIHQWPATLVQPVGSPLSLECTVEGTSNPNLYWYRQAAGRGLQLLFYSVGIGQISSEVPQNLSASRPQDRQFILSSKKLLLSDSGFYLCAWSQGGGTDTQYFGPGTRLTVL.

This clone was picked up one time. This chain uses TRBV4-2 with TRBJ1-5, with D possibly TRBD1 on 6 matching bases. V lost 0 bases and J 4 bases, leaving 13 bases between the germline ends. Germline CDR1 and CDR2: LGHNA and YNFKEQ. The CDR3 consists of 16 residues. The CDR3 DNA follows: TGTGCCAGCAGCCAAGACTTGGACAGCAAAAATCAGCCCCAGCATTTT. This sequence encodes CASSQDLDSKNQPQHF.

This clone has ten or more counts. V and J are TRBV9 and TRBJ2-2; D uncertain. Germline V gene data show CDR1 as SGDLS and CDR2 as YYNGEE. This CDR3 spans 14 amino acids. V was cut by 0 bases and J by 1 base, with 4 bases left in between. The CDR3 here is CASSVEGNTGELFF. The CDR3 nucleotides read TGTGCCAGCAGCGTAGAAGGGAACACCGGGGAGCTGTTTTTT.

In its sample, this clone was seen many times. CDR3 sequence (DNA): TGCAGTGCTAGCCCGGGACAGGGGGTAACTGAAGCTTTCTTT. Residues: CSASPGQGVTEAFF. The chain links TRBV20-1 to TRBJ1-1; TRBD1 agrees at 11 bases. V lost 3 bases and J lost 5; bases outside the gene matches: 5. In germline, CDR1 is DFQATT, CDR2 SNEGSKA (reference sequence). The CDR3 totals 14 residues.

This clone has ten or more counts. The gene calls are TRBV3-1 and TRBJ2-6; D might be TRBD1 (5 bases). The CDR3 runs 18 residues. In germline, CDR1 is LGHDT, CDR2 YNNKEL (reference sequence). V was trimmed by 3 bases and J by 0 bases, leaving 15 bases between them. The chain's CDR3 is CASSQYSGQSSGANVLTF. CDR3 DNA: TGTGCCAGCAGCCAGTATTCTGGACAAAGCTCTGGGGCCAACGTCCTGACTTTC.

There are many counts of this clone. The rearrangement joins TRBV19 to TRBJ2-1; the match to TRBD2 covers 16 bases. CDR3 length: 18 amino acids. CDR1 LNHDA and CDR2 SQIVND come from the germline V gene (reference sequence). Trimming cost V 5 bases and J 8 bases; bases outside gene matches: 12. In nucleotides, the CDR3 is TGTGCCAGTAGTTATCGAGGGACTAGCGGGGGGGCCATCTATGAGCAGTTCTTC. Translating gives CASSYRGTSGGAIYEQFF. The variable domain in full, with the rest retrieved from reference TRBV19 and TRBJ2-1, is DGGITQSPKYLFRKEGQNVTLSCEQNLNHDAMYWYRQDPGQGLRLIYYSQIVNDFQKGDIAEGYSVSREKKESFPLTVTSAQKNPTAFYLCASSYRGTSGGAIYEQFFGPGTRLTVL.

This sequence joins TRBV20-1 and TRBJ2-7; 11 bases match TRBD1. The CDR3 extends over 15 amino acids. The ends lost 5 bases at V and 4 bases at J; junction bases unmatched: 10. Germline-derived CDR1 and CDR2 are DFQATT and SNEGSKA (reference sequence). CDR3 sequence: CSADGTGGQGYEQYF. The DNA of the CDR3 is TGCAGTGCTGACGGGACAGGGGGACAGGGGTACGAGCAGTACTTC.

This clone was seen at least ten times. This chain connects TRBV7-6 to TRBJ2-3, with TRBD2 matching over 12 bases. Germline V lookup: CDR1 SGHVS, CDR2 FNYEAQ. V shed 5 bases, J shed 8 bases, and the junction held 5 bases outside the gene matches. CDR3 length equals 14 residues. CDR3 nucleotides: TGTGCCAGCAGCGCGACTAGCGGGGGTGGTACGCAGTATTTT. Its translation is CASSATSGGGTQYF.

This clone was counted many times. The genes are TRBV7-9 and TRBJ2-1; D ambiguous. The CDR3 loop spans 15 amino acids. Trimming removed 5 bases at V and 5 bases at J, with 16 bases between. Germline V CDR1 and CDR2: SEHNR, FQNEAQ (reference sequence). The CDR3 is CASSPALHRNNEQFF. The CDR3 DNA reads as TGTGCCAGCAGCCCCGCCCTCCACCGAAACAATGAGCAGTTCTTC.

This CDR3 is CASSTGTGGAEQYF. CDR3 sequence (DNA): TGCGCCAGCAGCACCGGGACAGGGGGCGCCGAGCAGTACTTC. The V gene is TRBV5-1, the J gene TRBJ2-7; TRBD1 agrees at 12 bases. Germline CDR1 and CDR2: SGHRS and YFSETQ. The CDR3 consists of 14 residues. V shed 4 bases, J shed 6 bases, and the junction held 5 bases outside the gene matches. Together with reference TRBV5-1 and TRBJ2-7, the CDR3 gives the full variable domain: KAGVTQTPRYLIKTRGQQVTLSCSPISGHRSVSWYQQTPGQGLQFLFEYFSETQRNKGNFPGRFSGRQFSNSRSEMNVSTLELGDSALYLCASSTGTGGAEQYFGPGTRLTVT.

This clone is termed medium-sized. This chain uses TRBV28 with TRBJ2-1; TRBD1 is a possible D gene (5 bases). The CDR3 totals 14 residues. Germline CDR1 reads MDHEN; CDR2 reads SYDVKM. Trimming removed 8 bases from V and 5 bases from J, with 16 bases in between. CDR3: CASGRWGVDNEQFF. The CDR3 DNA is TGTGCCAGCGGAAGATGGGGCGTCGACAATGAGCAGTTCTTC.

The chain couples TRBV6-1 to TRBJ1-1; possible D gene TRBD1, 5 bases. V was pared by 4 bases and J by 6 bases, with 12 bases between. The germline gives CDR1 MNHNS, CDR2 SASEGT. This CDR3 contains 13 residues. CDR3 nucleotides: TGTGCCAGCAGTGCGGGGGTAGGCCCTGAAGCTTTCTTT. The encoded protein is CASSAGVGPEAFF.

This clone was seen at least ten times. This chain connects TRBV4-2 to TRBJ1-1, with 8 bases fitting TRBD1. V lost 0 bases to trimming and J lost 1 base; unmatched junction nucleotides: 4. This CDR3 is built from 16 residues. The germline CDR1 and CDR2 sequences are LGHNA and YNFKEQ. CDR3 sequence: CASSQDWGTGNTEAFF. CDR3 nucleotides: TGTGCCAGCAGCCAAGATTGGGGGACAGGGAACACTGAAGCTTTCTTT.

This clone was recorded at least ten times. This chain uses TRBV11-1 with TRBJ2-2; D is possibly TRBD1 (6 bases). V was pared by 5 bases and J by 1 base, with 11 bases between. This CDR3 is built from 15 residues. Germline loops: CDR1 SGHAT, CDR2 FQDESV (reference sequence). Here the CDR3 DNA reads TGTGCCAGCAGCCCGACGACAGGGAACACCGGGGAGCTGTTTTTT. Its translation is CASSPTTGNTGELFF.

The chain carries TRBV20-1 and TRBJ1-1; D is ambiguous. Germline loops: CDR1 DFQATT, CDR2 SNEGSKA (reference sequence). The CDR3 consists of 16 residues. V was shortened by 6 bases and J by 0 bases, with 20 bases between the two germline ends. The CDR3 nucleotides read TGCAGTGCCTCTAAGGAGGTCAGTCGTATGAACACTGAAGCTTTCTTT. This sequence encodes CSASKEVSRMNTEAFF.

CDR3 nucleotides: TGTGCCAGCAGCCAACTGGATGGATCACCCCTCCACTTT. Amino acid sequence: CASSQLDGSPLHF. The chain uses TRBV3-1 and TRBJ1-6; D remains unclear. In germline, CDR1 is LGHDT, CDR2 YNNKEL (reference sequence). This CDR3 has 13 amino acids. V was cut by 2 bases and J by 10 bases, with 9 bases left in between.

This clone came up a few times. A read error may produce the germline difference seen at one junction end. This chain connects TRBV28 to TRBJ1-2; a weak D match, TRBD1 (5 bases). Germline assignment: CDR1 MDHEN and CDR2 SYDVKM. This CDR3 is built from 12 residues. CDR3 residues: CARSFLGQGYTF. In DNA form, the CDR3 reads TGTGCCAGAAGTTTTCTGGGGCAAGGATACACCTTC.

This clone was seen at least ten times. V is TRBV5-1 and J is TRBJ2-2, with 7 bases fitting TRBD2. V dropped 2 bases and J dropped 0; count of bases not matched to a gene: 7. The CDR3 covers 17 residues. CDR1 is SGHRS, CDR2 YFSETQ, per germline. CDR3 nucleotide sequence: TGCGCCAGCAGCTTCCGGACTAGTTCGGCGAACACCGGGGAGCTGTTTTTT. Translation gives CASSFRTSSANTGELFF. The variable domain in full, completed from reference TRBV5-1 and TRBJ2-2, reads KAGVTQTPRYLIKTRGQQVTLSCSPISGHRSVSWYQQTPGQGLQFLFEYFSETQRNKGNFPGRFSGRQFSNSRSEMNVSTLELGDSALYLCASSFRTSSANTGELFFGEGSRLTVL.

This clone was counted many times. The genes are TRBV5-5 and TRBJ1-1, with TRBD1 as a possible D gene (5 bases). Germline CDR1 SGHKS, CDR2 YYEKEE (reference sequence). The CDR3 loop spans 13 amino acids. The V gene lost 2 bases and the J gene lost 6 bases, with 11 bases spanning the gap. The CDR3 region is CASSFGTEAEAFF. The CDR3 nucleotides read TGTGCCAGCAGCTTCGGGACTGAGGCTGAAGCTTTCTTT. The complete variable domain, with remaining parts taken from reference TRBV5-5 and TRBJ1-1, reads DAGVTQSPTHLIKTRGQQVTLRCSPISGHKSVSWYQQVLGQGPQFIFQYYEKEERGRGNFPDRFSARQFPNYSSELNVNALLLGDSALYLCASSFGTEAEAFFGQGTRLTVV.

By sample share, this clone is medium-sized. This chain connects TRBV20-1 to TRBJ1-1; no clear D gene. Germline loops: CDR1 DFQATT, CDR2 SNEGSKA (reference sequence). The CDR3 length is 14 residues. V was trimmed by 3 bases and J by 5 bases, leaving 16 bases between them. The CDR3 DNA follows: TGCAGTGCTAGGAGAGAATCTAGTGGGACTGAAGCTTTCTTT. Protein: CSARRESSGTEAFF.

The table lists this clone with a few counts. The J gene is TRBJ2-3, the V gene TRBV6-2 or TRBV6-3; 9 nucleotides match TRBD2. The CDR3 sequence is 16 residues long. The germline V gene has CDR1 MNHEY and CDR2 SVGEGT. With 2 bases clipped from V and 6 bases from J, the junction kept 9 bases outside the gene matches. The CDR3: CASSYGGAGGPDTQYF. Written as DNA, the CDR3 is TGTGCCAGCAGTTACGGCGGGGCGGGGGGGCCTGATACGCAGTATTTT.

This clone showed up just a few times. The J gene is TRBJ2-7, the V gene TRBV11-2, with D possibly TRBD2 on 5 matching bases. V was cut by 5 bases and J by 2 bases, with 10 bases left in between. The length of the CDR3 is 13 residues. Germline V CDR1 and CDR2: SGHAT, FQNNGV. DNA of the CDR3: TGTGCCAGCAGCCTAGGACTGGCCTACGAGCAGTACTTC. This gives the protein CASSLGLAYEQYF.